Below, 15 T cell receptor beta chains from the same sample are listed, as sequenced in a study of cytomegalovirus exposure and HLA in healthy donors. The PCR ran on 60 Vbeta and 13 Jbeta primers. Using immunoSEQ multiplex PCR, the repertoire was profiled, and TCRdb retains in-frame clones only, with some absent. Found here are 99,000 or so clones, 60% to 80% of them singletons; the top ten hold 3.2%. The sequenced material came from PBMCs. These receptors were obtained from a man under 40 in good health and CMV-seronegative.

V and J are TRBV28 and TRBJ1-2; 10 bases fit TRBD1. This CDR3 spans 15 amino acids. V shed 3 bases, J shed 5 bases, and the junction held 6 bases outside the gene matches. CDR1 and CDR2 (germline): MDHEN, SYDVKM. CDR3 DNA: TGTGCCAGCAGTTTCCGGGACAGGGGAGGATATGGCTACACCTTC. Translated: CASSFRDRGGYGYTF.

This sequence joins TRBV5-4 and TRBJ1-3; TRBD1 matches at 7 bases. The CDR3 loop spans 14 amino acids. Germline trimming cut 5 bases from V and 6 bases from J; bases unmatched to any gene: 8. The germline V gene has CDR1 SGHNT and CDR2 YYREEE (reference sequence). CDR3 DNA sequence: TGTGCCAGCAGTTCGACAGGGCGCGAAAACACCATATATTTT. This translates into CASSSTGRENTIYF.

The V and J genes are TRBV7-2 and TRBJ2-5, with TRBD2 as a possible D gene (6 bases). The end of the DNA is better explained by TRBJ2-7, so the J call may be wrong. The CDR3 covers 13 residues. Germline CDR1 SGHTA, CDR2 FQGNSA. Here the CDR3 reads CASSFSRESEQYF. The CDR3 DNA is TGTGCCAGCAGCTTCTCGCGGGAATCCGAGCAGTACTTC.

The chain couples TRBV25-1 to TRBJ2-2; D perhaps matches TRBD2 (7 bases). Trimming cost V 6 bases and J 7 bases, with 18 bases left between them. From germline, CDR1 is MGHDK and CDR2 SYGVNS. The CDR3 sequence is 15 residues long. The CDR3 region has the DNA TGTGCCAGCAGCCCAAATCGGGGGGCAAGCGGGGAGCTGTTTTTT. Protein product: CASSPNRGASGELFF.

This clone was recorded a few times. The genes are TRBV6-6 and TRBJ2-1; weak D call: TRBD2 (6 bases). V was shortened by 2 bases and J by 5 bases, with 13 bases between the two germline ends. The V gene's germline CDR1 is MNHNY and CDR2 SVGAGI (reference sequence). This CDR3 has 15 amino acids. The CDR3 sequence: CASSYRTTYNNEQFF. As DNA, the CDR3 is TGTGCCAGCAGTTACAGGACTACATATAACAATGAGCAGTTCTTC.

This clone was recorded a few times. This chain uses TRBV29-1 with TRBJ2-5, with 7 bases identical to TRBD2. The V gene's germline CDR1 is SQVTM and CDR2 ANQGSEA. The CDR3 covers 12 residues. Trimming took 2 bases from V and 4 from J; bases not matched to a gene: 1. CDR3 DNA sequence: TGCAGCGTTGAACCGGGGGGAGAGACCCAGTACTTC. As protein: CSVEPGGETQYF.

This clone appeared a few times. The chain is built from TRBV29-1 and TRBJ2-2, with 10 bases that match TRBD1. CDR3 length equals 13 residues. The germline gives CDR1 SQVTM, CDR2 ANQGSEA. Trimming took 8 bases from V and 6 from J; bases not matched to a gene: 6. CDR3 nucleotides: TGCAGCTCCCGACAGGGGGCAGCCGGGGAGCTGTTTTTT. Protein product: CSSRQGAAGELFF.

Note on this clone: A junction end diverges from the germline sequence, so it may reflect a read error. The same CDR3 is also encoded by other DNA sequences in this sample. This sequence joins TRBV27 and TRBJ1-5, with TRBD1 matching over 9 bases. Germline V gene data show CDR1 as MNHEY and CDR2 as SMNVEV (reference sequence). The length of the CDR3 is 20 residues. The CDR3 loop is CASSLFDRGQGKTSNQPQHF. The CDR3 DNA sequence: TGTGCCAGCAGTTTATTTGATCGCGGACAGGGGAAGACGAGCAACCAGCCCCAGCATTTT.

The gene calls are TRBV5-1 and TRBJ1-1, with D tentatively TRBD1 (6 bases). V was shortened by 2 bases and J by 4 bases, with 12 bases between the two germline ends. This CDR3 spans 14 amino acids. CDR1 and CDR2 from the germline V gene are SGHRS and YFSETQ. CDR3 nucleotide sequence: TGCGCCAGCAGCTTCGGGGGGCTGGGCACTGAAGCTTTCTTT. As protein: CASSFGGLGTEAFF.

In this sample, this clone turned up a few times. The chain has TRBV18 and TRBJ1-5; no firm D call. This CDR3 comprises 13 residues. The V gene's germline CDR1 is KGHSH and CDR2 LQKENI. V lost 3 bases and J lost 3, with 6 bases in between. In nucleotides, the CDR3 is TGTGCCAGCTCACCGCAGTTCAATCAGCCCCAGCATTTT. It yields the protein CASSPQFNQPQHF.

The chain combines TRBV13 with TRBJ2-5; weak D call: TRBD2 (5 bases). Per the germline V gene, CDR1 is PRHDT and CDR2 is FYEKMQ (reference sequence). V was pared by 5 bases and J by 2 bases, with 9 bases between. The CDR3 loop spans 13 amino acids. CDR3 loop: CASSSRDQETQYF. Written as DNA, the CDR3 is TGTGCCAGCAGCAGCCGGGATCAAGAGACCCAGTACTTC.

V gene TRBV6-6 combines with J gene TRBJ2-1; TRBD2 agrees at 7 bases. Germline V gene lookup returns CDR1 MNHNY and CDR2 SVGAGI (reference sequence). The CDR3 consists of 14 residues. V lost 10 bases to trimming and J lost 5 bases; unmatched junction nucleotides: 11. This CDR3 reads CATWRGGSNNEQFF. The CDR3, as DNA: TGTGCCACCTGGCGGGGCGGGAGCAACAATGAGCAGTTCTTC.

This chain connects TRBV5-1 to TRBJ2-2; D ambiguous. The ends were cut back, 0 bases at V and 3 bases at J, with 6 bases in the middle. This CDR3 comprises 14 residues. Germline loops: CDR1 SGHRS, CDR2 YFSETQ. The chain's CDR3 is CASSLGGDTGELFF. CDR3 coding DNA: TGCGCCAGCAGCTTGGGAGGTGACACCGGGGAGCTGTTTTTT. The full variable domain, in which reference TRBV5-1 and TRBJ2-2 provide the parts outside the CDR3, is KAGVTQTPRYLIKTRGQQVTLSCSPISGHRSVSWYQQTPGQGLQFLFEYFSETQRNKGNFPGRFSGRQFSNSRSEMNVSTLELGDSALYLCASSLGGDTGELFFGEGSRLTVL.

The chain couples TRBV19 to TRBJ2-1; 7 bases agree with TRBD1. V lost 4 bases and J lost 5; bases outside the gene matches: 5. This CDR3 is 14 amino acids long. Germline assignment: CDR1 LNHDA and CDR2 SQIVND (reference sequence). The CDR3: CASSSTGTDNEQFF. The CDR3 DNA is TGTGCCAGTAGTAGTACCGGGACAGACAATGAGCAGTTCTTC.

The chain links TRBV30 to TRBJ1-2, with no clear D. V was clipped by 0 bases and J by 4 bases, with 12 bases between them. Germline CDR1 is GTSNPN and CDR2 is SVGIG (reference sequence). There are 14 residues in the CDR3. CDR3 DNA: TGTGCCTGGAGTGTACTTCCGGGTGTCTATGGCTACACCTTC. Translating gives CAWSVLPGVYGYTF.